A single sample is the source of the 14 T cell receptor beta chains below, sequenced in a study of blood T cell repertoires in COVID-19 (dated by TCRdb to about 2020). Library preparation used the immunoSEQ multiplex PCR assay. The clones in this table, taken by TCRdb from immuneACCESS, are in-frame only. Not every clone is retained; where verified, under half of the shortfall comes from an unresolved V gene, and the cause of the rest is unknown. Here the sample has hundreds of thousands of clones; roughly 88% occur a single time. The top ten hold 5.5% to 6.5% of the sample. Input material: peripheral blood. These receptors came from a woman of 80 years or more with COVID-19, enrolled during active disease.

The chain is built from TRBV6-2 or TRBV6-3 and TRBJ2-5; 8 nucleotides line up with TRBD2. The CDR3 has 16 residues. Germline CDR1 MNHEY, CDR2 SVGEGT. V dropped 4 bases and J dropped 11; count of bases not matched to a gene: 18. The CDR3 DNA reads TGTGCCAGCAGTTCCTCCAAGGGAGCGGGGGCCGTCTTTCAGTACTTC. This gives the protein CASSSSKGAGAVFQYF.

J is TRBJ2-7 and V is TRBV5-4; 7 nucleotides match TRBD2. The CDR3 runs 15 residues. J gave up 3 bases and V 4 bases, and 10 bases lay outside the gene matches. Germline values: CDR1 SGHNT, CDR2 YYREEE (reference sequence). CDR3 protein: CASSQDNSGGYEQYF. The CDR3 DNA is TGTGCCAGCAGCCAGGATAACTCGGGGGGCTACGAGCAGTACTTC.

The chain recombines TRBV27 with TRBJ1-2; D is possibly TRBD1 (6 bases). Deletions cut 6 bases from V and 8 bases from J, with 13 bases between. The CDR3 is 12 residues long. CDR1 is MNHEY and CDR2 is SMNVEV in the germline V gene (reference sequence). DNA of the CDR3: TGTGCCAGCAGCACAGGGCTAAGCGGCTACACCTTC. Translated: CASSTGLSGYTF.

This clone was seen only once. A junction end diverges from the germline sequence, so it may reflect a read error. This chain's CDR3 is CASSPGVAQGAGETQYF. The CDR3 bases are TGTGCTAGCAGCCCCGGAGTTGCGCAGGGGGCGGGAGAGACCCAGTACTTC. This chain connects TRBV7-7 to TRBJ2-5, with TRBD1 matching over 8 bases. This CDR3 has 17 residues. The V gene's germline CDR1 is SSHAT and CDR2 FNYEAQ (reference sequence).

This clone was detected once. The chain employs TRBV5-5 and TRBJ2-1; maybe TRBD2 (6 bases). Germline V gene data show CDR1 as SGHKS and CDR2 as YYEKEE (reference sequence). V was cut by 2 bases and J by 2 bases, with 11 bases left in between. The CDR3 is 15 residues long. CDR3 residues: CASSFIPGAYNEQFF. CDR3 coding DNA: TGTGCCAGCAGCTTTATTCCGGGGGCCTACAATGAGCAGTTCTTC.

V and J are TRBV10-3 and TRBJ2-1; TRBD2 aligns across 11 bases. CDR3 length: 14 amino acids. Trimming removed 10 bases from V and 6 bases from J; junction bases left unmatched: 8. Germline V gene lookup returns CDR1 ENHRY and CDR2 SYGVKD. CDR3 nucleotides: TGTGCCAGCCGGGGTAGCGGGGGGGCCAATGAGCAGTTCTTC. Translating it yields CASRGSGGANEQFF.

This clone has just one count. V and J are TRBV12-3 or TRBV12-4 and TRBJ1-6; D gene ambiguous. Between the trimmed V and J ends, which lost 8 bases and 6 bases, there was a span of 5 bases. The CDR3 extends over 11 amino acids. This chain's CDR3 is CASALNSPLHF. The CDR3 DNA reads TGTGCCAGCGCGCTTAATTCACCCCTCCACTTT.

The rearrangement links TRBV2 to TRBJ1-5; D might be TRBD1 (5 bases). V was shortened by 4 bases and J by 7 bases, with 11 bases between the two germline ends. The CDR3 is 13 amino acids. Germline CDR1 is SNHLY and CDR2 is FYNNEI. DNA of the CDR3: TGTGCCAGCAGTGGGGGGGGTCTGCAGCCCCAGCATTTT. Its translation: CASSGGGLQPQHF.

The J gene is TRBJ1-2, the V gene TRBV4-1; D is possibly TRBD1 (5 bases). The V gene's germline CDR1 is MGHRA and CDR2 YSYEKL. The V end lost 4 bases, the J end lost 7 bases, and 16 bases lay between the germline ends. The CDR3 covers 14 residues. The CDR3 protein is CASSPVGEAGGYTF. The CDR3 nucleotides read TGCGCCAGCAGCCCGGTGGGGGAGGCGGGTGGCTACACCTTC.

As for this clone: Germline is not matched at one junction end, which may reflect a read error. CDR3 region: CASCLWGFGRGRQETQYF. CDR3 DNA sequence: TGTGCCAGCTGCTTATGGGGTTTTGGGCGGGGGAGGCAAGAGACCCAGTACTTC. The genes are TRBV7-3 and TRBJ2-5; 7 bases line up with TRBD2. Germline V gene lookup returns CDR1 SGHTA and CDR2 FQGTGA. This CDR3 is 18 amino acids long.

The chain couples TRBV7-8 to TRBJ2-1; 7 positions agree with TRBD1. Germline loops: CDR1 SGHVS, CDR2 FQNEAQ. The CDR3 has 14 residues. V trimming: 5 bases; J trimming: 6 bases; junction bases outside the gene matches: 7. This CDR3 is CASSTQTGLNEQFF. In nucleotides, the CDR3 is TGTGCCAGCAGCACTCAGACAGGGCTCAATGAGCAGTTCTTC.

J is TRBJ2-1 and V is TRBV27, with 7 bases fitting TRBD2. The length of the CDR3 is 19 residues. The V gene end was trimmed by 2 bases and the J gene end by 4 bases; junction bases not matched to a gene: 17. Germline CDR1 reads MNHEY; CDR2 reads SMNVEV (reference sequence). This CDR3 is CASSLRSPFFGGRYNEQFF. CDR3 bases: TGTGCCAGCAGTTTAAGGTCCCCGTTTTTCGGGGGGAGGTACAATGAGCAGTTCTTC.

The chain recombines TRBV7-9 with TRBJ1-1, with 8 bases identical to TRBD1. V shed 2 bases, J shed 5 bases, and the junction held 4 bases outside the gene matches. The CDR3 contains 14 residues. Germline V gives CDR1 SEHNR, CDR2 FQNEAQ (reference sequence). CDR3 sequence (DNA): TGTGCCAGCAGCTTACAGGGGGCACGGACTGAAGCTTTCTTT. This sequence encodes CASSLQGARTEAFF.

The CDR3 is CASSIGDRGPYNSPLHF. CDR3 sequence (DNA): TGTGCCAGTAGTATAGGCGACAGGGGTCCCTATAATTCACCCCTCCACTTT. V is TRBV19 and J is TRBJ1-6; 8 nucleotides match TRBD1. CDR1 and CDR2 (germline): LNHDA, SQIVND (reference sequence). V lost 1 base and J lost 2; bases outside the gene matches: 4. CDR3 size: 17 residues.